The clone carrying this T cell receptor beta chain was counted once. Its matching antigen is unknown. It was with a sample-barcoded 5' primer and a J-beta primer mix that a second PCR of roughly 7 to 12 cycles was run. Each cDNA molecule was tagged by a template-switch adaptor with 12 random nucleotides. TCRdb recomputed calls from the 5' RACE reads with MiXCR, one row per CDR3 protein. Here the sample spans 650,000 to 900,000 distinct CDR3 sequences, approximately 65% being singletons. It was roughly 10 milliliters of peripheral blood that were drawn from each donor. Between the trimmed V and J ends, which lost 4 bases and 3 bases, there was a span of 10 bases. Looked up from germline, CDR1 is LGHDT and CDR2 is YNNKEL (reference sequence). This CDR3 region has 13 residues. The data belong to a study of blood T cells in healthy people across ages. Study observations and caveats: Across samples, TCR beta diversity tracked strongly with naive T cell percentage.

The sample was blood. The chain employs TRBV3-1 and TRBJ2-7; D is unclear. The clonotype was recovered from a man in his thirties or forties in good health. For the CDR3, the DNA is TGTGCCAGCAGCCGAAGCCGGAGCTACGAGCAGTACTTC. Its translation: CASSRSRSYEQYF.